This T cell receptor beta chain was obtained from a study of T cell changes during pregnancy in multiple sclerosis. The germline CDR1 and CDR2 sequences are MNHEY and SVGAGI. This CDR3 comprises 15 residues. V was clipped by 6 bases and J by 6 bases; unmatched bases: 9. Data came from immunoSEQ multiplex PCR; TCRdb stores just in-frame clones and leaves some out. The sample yields about 48,000 clones, about 94% seen once. The sequence was obtained from a female donor with multiple sclerosis, enrolled in a pregnancy study. The sample in question was CD4+ T cells from peripheral blood mononuclear cells, obtained in the first trimester of pregnancy. V is TRBV6-5 and J is TRBJ2-4; 9 bases are a match to TRBD1. The CDR3 nucleotides are TGTGCCAGCAGCCGGACTCGGGACAGGGCAAACATTCAGTACTTC. Its translation is CASSRTRDRANIQYF.